Presented here are 2 T cell receptor beta chains from one specimen sequenced in a study of blood T cell repertoires in COVID-19 (dated by TCRdb to the early 2020s). The protocol used for the library was the immunoSEQ multiplex PCR assay. As stored in TCRdb, this immuneACCESS dataset retains in-frame rearrangements with V and J assigned. A fraction of the clones does not appear; measured against another copy, unresolved V genes explain less than half of the discrepancy, and the remainder lacks a known reason. This sample holds around 25,000 clones; around four fifths were observed only once. The ten largest clonotypes hold roughly 71% of the sample. The sequenced sample consisted of peripheral blood. These receptors all stem from a man between 65 and 79 years old with acute or convalescent COVID-19.

The chain links TRBV24-1 to TRBJ2-1, with 10 positions matching TRBD2. The CDR3 sequence is 14 residues long. Trimming took 4 bases from V and 7 from J; bases not matched to a gene: 3. Germline values: CDR1 KGHDR, CDR2 SFDVKD. In nucleotides, the CDR3 is TGTGCCACCAGTGAAGCGGGGGGGCTGAATGAGCAGTTCTTC. Translation: CATSEAGGLNEQFF.

The chain is built from TRBV6-5 and TRBJ1-1; D is possibly TRBD1 (6 bases). The ends were cut back, 6 bases at V and 4 bases at J, with 12 bases in the middle. The CDR3 runs to 13 residues. Germline V gene sequence: CDR1 MNHEY, CDR2 SVGAGI. The CDR3 DNA follows: TGTGCCAGCAGATCCGGACAGAGCACTGAAGCTTTCTTT. As protein: CASRSGQSTEAFF.